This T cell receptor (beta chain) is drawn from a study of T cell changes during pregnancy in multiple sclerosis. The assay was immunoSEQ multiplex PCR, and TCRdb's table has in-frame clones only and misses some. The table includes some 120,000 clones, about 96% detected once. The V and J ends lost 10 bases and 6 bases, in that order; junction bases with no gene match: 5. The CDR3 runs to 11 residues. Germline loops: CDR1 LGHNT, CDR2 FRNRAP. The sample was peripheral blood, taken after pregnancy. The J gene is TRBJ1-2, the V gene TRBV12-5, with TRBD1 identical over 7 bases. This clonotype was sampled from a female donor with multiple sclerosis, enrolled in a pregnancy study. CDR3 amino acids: CAMVTGNGYTF. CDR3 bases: TGTGCTATGGTGACAGGGAATGGCTACACCTTC.